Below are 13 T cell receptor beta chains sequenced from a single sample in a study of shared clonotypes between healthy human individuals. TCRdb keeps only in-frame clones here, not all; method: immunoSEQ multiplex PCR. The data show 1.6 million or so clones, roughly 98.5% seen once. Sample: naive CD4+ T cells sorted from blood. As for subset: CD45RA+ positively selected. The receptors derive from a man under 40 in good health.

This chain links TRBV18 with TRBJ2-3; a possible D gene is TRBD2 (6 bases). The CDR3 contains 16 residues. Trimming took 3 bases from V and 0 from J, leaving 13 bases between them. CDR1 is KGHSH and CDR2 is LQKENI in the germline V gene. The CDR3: CASSPKGLTSTDTQYF. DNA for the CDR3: TGTGCCAGCTCACCGAAGGGACTTACTAGCACAGATACGCAGTATTTT.

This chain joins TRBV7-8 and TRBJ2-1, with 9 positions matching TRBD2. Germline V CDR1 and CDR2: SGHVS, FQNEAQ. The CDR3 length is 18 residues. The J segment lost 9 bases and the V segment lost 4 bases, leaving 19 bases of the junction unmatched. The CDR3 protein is CASSSSRSSGTTRGEQFF. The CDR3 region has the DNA TGTGCCAGCAGCTCAAGCCGGTCTAGCGGGACTACCCGGGGTGAGCAGTTCTTC.

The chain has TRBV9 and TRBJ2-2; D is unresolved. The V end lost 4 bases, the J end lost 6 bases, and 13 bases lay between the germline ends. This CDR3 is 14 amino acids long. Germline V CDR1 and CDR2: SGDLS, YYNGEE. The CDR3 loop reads CASSLIPKAGELFF. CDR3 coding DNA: TGTGCCAGCAGCCTAATTCCGAAGGCCGGGGAGCTGTTTTTT.

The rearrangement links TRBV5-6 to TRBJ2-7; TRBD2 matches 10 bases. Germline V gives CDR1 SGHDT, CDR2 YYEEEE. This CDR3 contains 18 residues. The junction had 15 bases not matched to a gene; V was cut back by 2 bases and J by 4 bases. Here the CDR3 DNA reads TGTGCCAGCAGCTTTCTAGGGACTAGCGTCGCCTATGTTTACGAGCAGTACTTC. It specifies CASSFLGTSVAYVYEQYF. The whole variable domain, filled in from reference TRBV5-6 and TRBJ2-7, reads DAGVTQSPTHLIKTRGQQVTLRCSPKSGHDTVSWYQQALGQGPQFIFQYYEEEERQRGNFPDRFSGHQFPNYSSELNVNALLLGDSALYLCASSFLGTSVAYVYEQYFGPGTRLTVT.

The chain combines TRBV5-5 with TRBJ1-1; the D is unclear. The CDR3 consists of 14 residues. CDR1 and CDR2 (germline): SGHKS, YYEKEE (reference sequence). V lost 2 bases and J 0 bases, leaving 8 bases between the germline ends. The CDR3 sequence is CASSFGDLNTEAFF. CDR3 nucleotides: TGTGCCAGCAGCTTCGGGGATCTGAACACTGAAGCTTTCTTT.

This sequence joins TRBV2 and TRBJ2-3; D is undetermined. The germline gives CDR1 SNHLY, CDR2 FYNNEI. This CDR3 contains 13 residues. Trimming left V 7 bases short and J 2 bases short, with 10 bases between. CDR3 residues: CASKRSLTDTQYF. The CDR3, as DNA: TGTGCCAGCAAACGGAGTCTCACAGATACGCAGTATTTT.

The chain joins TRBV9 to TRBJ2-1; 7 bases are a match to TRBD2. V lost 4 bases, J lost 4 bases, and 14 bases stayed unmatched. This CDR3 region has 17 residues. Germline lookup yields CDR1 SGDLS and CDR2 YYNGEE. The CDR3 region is CASSNVRAGVLYNEQFF. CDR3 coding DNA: TGTGCCAGCAGCAACGTACGGGCGGGAGTGTTGTACAATGAGCAGTTCTTC. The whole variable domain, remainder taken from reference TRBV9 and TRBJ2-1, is DSGVTQTPKHLITATGQRVTLRCSPRSGDLSVYWYQQSLDQGLQFLIQYYNGEERAKGNILERFSAQQFPDLHSELNLSSLELGDSALYFCASSNVRAGVLYNEQFFGPGTRLTVL.

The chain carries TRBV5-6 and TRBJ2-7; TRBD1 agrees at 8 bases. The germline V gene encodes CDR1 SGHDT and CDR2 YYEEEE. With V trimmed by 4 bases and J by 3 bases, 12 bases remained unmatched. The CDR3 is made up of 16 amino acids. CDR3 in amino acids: CASSRLRDRFFYEQYF. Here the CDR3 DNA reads TGTGCCAGCAGCCGTCTCCGGGACAGGTTTTTCTACGAGCAGTACTTC.

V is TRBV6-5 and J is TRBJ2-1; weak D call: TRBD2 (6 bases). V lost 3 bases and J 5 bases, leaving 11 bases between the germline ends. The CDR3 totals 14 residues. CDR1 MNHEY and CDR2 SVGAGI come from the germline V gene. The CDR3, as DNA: TGTGCCAGCAGTTATTCGGGGAGGAACAATGAGCAGTTCTTC. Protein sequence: CASSYSGRNNEQFF.

The CDR3 nucleotides read TGTGCCAGCAGCTTACTAGCGGGAGGGTCCGGGGAGCTGTTTTTT. It encodes CASSLLAGGSGELFF. This rearrangement joins TRBV11-1 to TRBJ2-2; 12 bases line up with TRBD2. This CDR3 is 15 amino acids long. J lost 6 bases, V lost 2 bases, and 1 base had no gene match. Germline loops: CDR1 SGHAT, CDR2 FQDESV (reference sequence). Full variable domain (rest looked up from reference TRBV11-1 and TRBJ2-2): EAEVAQSPRYKITEKSQAVAFWCDPISGHATLYWYRQILGQGPELLVQFQDESVVDDSQLPKDRFSAERLKGVDSTLKIQPAELGDSAMYLCASSLLAGGSGELFFGEGSRLTVL.

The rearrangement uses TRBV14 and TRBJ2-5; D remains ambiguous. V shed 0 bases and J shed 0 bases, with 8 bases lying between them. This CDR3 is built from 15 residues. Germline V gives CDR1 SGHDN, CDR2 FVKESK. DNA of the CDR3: TGTGCCAGCAGCCAAGATAGAACGTACCAAGAGACCCAGTACTTC. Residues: CASSQDRTYQETQYF. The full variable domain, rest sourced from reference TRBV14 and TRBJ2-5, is EAGVTQFPSHSVIEKGQTVTLRCDPISGHDNLYWYRRVMGKEIKFLLHFVKESKQDESGMPNNRFLAERTGGTYSTLKVQPAELEDSGVYFCASSQDRTYQETQYFGPGTRLLVL.

In DNA form, the CDR3 reads TGCGCCAGCAGCTGGACCCTGCCGGGACTAGCGGCCGAGCAGTACTTC. Protein sequence: CASSWTLPGLAAEQYF. The gene calls are TRBV5-1 and TRBJ2-7, with 11 nucleotides matching TRBD2. The trim removed 3 bases at V and 6 bases at J, leaving 11 bases unmatched. Germline V gene sequence: CDR1 SGHRS, CDR2 YFSETQ. The CDR3 runs 16 residues.

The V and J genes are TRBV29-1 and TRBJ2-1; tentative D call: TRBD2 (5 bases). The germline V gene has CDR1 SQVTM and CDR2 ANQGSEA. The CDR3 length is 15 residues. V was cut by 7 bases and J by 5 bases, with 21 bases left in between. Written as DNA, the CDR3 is TGCAGCGGGGGTTATTGGCGGGCCCCCAACAATGAGCAGTTCTTC. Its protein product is CSGGYWRAPNNEQFF.